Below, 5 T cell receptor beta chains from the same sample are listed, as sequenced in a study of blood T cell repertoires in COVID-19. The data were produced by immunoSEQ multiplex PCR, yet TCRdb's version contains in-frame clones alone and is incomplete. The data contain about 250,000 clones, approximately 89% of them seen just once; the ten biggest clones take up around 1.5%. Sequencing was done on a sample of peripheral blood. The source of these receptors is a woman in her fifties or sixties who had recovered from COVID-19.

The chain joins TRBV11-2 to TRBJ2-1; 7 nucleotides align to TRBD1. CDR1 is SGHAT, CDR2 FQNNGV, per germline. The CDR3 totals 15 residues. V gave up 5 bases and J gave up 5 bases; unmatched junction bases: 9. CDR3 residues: CASSPERGRHNEQFF. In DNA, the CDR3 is TGTGCCAGCAGCCCCGAGAGGGGGCGGCACAATGAGCAGTTCTTC.

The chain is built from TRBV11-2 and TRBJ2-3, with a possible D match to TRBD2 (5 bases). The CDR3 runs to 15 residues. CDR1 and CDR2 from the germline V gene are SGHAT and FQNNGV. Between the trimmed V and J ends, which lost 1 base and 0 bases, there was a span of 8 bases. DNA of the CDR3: TGTGCCAGCAGCTTAGTCCGGGGTAGCACAGATACGCAGTATTTT. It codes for CASSLVRGSTDTQYF.

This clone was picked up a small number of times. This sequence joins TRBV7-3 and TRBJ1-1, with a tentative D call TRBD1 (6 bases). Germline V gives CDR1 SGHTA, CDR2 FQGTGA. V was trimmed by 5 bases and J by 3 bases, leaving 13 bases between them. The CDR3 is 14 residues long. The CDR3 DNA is TGTGCCAGCAGCGTACAGGGAAGGGACACTGAAGCTTTCTTT. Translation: CASSVQGRDTEAFF.

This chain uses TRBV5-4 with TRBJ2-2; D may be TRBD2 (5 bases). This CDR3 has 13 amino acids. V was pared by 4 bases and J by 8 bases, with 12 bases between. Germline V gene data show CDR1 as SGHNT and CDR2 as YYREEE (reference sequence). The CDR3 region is CASSRVTGGELFF. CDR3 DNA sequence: TGTGCCAGCAGCCGGGTGACGGGGGGGGAGCTGTTTTTT. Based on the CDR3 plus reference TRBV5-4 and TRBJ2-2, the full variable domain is ETGVTQSPTHLIKTRGQQVTLRCSSQSGHNTVSWYQQALGQGPQFIFQYYREEENGRGNFPPRFSGLQFPNYSSELNVNALELDDSALYLCASSRVTGGELFFGEGSRLTVL.

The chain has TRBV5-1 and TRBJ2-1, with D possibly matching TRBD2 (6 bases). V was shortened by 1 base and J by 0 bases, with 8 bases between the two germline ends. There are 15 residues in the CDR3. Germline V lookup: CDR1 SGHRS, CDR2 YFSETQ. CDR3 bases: TGCGCCAGCAGCTTGCGCGGGGACTCCTACAATGAGCAGTTCTTC. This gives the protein CASSLRGDSYNEQFF.